The clone carrying this T cell receptor beta chain was observed many times. Its matching antigen is unknown. TCR beta CDR3 regions were amplified from RNA transcripts. Following a first-round RT-PCR that used HTBI primers, a second-round multiplex PCR was carried out. TCRdb reprocessed the multiplex PCR reads with MiXCR, giving one entry per CDR3 protein. Of 300,000 to 450,000 distinct CDR3 sequences listed, about 17% were seen once; the top ten hold 2% to 3%. This CDR3 spans 14 amino acids. Per the germline V gene, CDR1 is SNHLY and CDR2 is FYNNEI. Trimming left V 6 bases short and J 11 bases short, with 17 bases between. This sample stems from a study of Graves' ophthalmopathy and Graves' hyperthyroidism. The overall study: Ahead of any treatment, peripheral blood was obtained at the initial diagnosis. Points from the study as a whole: Ophthalmopathy progression predictions by the model showed around 72% specificity and 60% to 71% sensitivity.

Lactation, pregnancy, uncontrolled infections and other autoimmune diseases were all grounds for excluding patients. The authors isolated PBMCs from 9.5 to 10 ml of fresh peripheral blood. V is TRBV2 and J is TRBJ1-6; the D is unclear. The sequence came from an adult woman with stable Graves' hyperthyroidism. Input material: peripheral blood. The chain's CDR3 is CASSPRDFTPPLHF. The CDR3 region has the DNA TGTGCCAGCAGCCCAAGAGATTTTACTCCACCCCTCCACTTT.